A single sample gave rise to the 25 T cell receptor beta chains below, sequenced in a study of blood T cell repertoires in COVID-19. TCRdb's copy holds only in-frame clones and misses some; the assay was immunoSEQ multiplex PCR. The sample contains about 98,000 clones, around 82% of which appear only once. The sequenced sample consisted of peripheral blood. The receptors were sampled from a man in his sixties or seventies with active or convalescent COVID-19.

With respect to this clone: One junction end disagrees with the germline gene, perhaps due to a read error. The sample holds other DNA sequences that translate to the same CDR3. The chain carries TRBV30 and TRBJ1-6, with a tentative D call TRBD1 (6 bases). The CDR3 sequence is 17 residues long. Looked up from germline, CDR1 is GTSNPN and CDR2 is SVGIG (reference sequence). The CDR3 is CAWNSDRLEYHNSPLHF. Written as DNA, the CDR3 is TGTGCCTGGAACTCAGACAGGCTCGAGTACCATAATTCACCTCTCCACTTT.

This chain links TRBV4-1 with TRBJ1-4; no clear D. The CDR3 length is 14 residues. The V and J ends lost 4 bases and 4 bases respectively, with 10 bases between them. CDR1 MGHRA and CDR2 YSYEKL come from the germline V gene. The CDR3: CASSPSLINEKLFF. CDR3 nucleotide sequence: TGCGCCAGCAGCCCCTCCCTTATTAATGAAAAACTGTTTTTT.

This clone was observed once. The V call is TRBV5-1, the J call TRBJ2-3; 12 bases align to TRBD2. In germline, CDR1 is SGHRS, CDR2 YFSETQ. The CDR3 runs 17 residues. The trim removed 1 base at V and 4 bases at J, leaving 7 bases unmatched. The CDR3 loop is CASSLSRLAGASDTQYF. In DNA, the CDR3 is TGCGCCAGCAGCTTGTCCCGACTAGCGGGGGCTTCAGATACGCAGTATTTT. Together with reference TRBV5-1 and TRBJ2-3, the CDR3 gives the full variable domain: KAGVTQTPRYLIKTRGQQVTLSCSPISGHRSVSWYQQTPGQGLQFLFEYFSETQRNKGNFPGRFSGRQFSNSRSEMNVSTLELGDSALYLCASSLSRLAGASDTQYFGPGTRLTVL.

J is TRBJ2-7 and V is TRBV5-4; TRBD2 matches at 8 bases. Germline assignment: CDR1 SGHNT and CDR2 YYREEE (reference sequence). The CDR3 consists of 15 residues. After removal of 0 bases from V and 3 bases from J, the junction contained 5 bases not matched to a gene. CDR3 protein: CASSLAGGGNYEQYF. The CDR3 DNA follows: TGTGCCAGCAGCTTGGCCGGCGGGGGGAACTACGAGCAGTACTTC. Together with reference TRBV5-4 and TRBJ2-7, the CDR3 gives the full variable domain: ETGVTQSPTHLIKTRGQQVTLRCSSQSGHNTVSWYQQALGQGPQFIFQYYREEENGRGNFPPRFSGLQFPNYSSELNVNALELDDSALYLCASSLAGGGNYEQYFGPGTRLTVT.

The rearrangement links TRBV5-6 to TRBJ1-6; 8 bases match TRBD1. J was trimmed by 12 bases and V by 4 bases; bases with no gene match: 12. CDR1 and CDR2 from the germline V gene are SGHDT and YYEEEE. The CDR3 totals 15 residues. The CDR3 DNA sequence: TGTGCCAGCAGCACCACAGGGACAGGTTTCGTACCCCTCCACTTT. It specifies CASSTTGTGFVPLHF.

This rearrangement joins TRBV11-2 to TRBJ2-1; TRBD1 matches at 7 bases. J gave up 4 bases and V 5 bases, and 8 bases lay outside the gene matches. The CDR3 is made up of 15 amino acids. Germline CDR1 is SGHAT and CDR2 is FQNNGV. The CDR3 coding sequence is TGTGCCAGCAGCCGAGTCCGGGACAGTTACAATGAGCAGTTCTTC. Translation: CASSRVRDSYNEQFF.

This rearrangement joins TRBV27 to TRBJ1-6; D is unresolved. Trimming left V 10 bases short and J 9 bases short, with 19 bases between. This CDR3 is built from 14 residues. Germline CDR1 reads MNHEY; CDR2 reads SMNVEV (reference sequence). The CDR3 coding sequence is TGTGCCACCTCCCCCTTGGGCGGGAGTTCACCCCTCCACTTT. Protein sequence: CATSPLGGSSPLHF.

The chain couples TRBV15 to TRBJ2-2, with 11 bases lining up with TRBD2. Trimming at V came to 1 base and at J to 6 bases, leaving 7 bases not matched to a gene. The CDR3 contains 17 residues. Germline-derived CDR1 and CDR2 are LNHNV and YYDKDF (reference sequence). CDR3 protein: CATSRARTSGRAGELFF. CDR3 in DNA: TGTGCCACCAGCAGAGCCCGGACTAGCGGGCGGGCCGGGGAGCTGTTTTTT.

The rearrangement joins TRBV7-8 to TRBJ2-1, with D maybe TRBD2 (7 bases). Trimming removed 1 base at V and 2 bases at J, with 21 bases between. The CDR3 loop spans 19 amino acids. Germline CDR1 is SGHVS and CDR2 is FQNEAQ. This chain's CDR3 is CASSLVPGGHRGTYNEQFF. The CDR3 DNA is TGTGCCAGCAGCTTAGTGCCGGGGGGCCACAGAGGAACCTACAATGAGCAGTTCTTC.

DNA for the CDR3: TGCGCCAGCAGTGAACAGGACTATGGCTACACCTTC. It codes for CASSEQDYGYTF. This chain joins TRBV10-2 and TRBJ1-2; D possibly corresponds to TRBD1 (5 bases). Germline CDR1 is WSHSY and CDR2 is SAAADI. The CDR3 sequence is 12 residues long. V lost 3 bases and J 3 bases, leaving 5 bases between the germline ends.

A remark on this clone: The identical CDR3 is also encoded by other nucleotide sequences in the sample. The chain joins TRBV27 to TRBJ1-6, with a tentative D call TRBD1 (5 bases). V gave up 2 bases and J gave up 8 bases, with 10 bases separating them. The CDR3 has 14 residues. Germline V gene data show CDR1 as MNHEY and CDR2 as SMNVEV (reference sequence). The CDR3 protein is CASSLEGDYSPLHF. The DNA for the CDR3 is TGTGCCAGCAGTTTAGAAGGGGACTATTCACCCCTCCACTTT.

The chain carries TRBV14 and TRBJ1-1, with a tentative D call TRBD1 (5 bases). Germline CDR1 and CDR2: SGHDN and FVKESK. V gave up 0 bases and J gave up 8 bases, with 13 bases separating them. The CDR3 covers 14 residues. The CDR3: CASSQELMGPEAFF. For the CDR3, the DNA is TGTGCCAGCAGCCAAGAACTAATGGGGCCAGAAGCTTTCTTT.

The CDR3 reads CASSLLPPGDPGNTIYF. CDR3 nucleotide sequence: TGTGCCAGCAGTCTTCTCCCACCAGGGGACCCTGGAAACACCATATATTTT. The J gene is TRBJ1-3, the V gene TRBV3-1 (or the pseudogene TRBV3-2); weak D call: TRBD1 (6 bases). Germline CDR1 reads LGHDT; CDR2 reads YNNKEL (reference sequence). The CDR3 covers 17 residues. The ends were cut back, 6 bases at V and 2 bases at J, with 20 bases in the middle.

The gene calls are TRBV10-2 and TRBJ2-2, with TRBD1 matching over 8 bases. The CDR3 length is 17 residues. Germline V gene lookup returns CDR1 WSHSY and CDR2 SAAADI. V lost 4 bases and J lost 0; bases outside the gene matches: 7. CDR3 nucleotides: TGCGCCAGCAGTGGTGGACAGGGTCCCCCGAACACCGGGGAGCTGTTTTTT. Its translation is CASSGGQGPPNTGELFF.

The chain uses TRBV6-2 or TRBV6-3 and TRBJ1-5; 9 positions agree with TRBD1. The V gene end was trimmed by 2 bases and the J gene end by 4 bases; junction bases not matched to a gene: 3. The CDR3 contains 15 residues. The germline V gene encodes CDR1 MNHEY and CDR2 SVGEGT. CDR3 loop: CASSYQTGGNQPQHF. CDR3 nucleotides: TGTGCCAGCAGTTACCAGACAGGGGGAAATCAGCCCCAGCATTTT.

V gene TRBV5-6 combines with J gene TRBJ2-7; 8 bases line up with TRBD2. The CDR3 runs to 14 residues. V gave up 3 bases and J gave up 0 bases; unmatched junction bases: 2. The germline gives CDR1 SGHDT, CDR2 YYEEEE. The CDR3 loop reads CASSWGLGSYEQYF. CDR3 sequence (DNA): TGTGCCAGCAGCTGGGGACTAGGCTCCTACGAGCAGTACTTC.

This CDR3 reads CASSLVAGDTDTQYF. Written as DNA, the CDR3 is TGCGCCAGCAGCTTGGTGGCGGGAGACACAGATACGCAGTATTTT. V gene TRBV5-1 combines with J gene TRBJ2-3; 7 nucleotides match TRBD2. In germline, CDR1 is SGHRS, CDR2 YFSETQ. V shed 0 bases and J 2 bases; nucleotides not matched to a gene: 3. This CDR3 has 15 amino acids.

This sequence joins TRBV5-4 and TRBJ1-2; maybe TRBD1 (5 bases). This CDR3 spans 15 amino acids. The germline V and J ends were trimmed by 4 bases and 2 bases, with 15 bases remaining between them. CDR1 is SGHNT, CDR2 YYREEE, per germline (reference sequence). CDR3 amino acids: CASSRGDRWNYGYTF. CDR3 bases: TGTGCCAGCAGCCGGGGGGATAGGTGGAACTATGGCTACACCTTC.

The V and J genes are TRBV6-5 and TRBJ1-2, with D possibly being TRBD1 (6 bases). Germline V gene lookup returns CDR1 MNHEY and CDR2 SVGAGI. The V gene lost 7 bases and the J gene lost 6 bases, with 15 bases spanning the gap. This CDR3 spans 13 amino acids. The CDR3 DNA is TGTGCCAGCATCCTACAGGGTCGGGATGGCTACACCTTC. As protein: CASILQGRDGYTF.

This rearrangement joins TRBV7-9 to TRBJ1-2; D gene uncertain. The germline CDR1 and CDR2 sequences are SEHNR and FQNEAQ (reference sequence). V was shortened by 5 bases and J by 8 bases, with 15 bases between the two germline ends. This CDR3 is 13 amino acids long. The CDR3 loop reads CASSETRSGGYTF. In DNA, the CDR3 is TGTGCCAGCAGCGAAACACGGAGCGGAGGCTACACCTTC.

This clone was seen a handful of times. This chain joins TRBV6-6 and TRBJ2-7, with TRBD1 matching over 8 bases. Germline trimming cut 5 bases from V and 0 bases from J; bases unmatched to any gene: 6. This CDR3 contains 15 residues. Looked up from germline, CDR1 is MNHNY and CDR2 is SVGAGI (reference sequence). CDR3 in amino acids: CASSPRQGRSYEQYF. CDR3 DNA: TGTGCCAGCAGTCCACGACAGGGGCGCTCCTACGAGCAGTACTTC.

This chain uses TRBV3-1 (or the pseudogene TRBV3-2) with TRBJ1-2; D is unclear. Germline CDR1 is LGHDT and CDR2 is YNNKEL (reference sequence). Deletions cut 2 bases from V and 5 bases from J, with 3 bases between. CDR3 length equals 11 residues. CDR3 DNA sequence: TGTGCCAGCAGCCAACAATATGGCTACACCTTC. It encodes CASSQQYGYTF.

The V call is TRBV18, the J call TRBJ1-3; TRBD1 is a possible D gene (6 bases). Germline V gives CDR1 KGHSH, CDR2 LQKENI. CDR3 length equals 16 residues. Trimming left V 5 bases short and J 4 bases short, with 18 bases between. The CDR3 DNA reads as TGTGCCAGCTCAAACCAGGGGAAAGAGTCCGGAAACACCATATATTTT. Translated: CASSNQGKESGNTIYF.

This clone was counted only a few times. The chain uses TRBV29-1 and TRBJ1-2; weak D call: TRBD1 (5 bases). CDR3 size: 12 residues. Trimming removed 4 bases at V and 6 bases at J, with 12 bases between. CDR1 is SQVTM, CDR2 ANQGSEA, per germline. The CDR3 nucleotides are TGCAGCGTTGGATTAGGACAACATGGCTACACCTTC. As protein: CSVGLGQHGYTF.

CDR3 in DNA: TGTGCCAGCAGGGACAGGGGGAGCAATCAGCCCCAGCATTTT. Translated: CASRDRGSNQPQHF. The chain employs TRBV2 and TRBJ1-5; TRBD1 agrees at 10 bases. V dropped 6 bases and J dropped 1; count of bases not matched to a gene: 0. Looked up from germline, CDR1 is SNHLY and CDR2 is FYNNEI. The CDR3 totals 14 residues.